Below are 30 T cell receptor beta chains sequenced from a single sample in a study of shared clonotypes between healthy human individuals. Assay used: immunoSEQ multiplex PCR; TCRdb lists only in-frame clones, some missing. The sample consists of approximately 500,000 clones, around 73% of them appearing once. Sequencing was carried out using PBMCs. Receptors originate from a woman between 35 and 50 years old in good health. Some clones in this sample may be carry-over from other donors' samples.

The CDR3 here is CAISEPSPDRAGGLSTEAFF. CDR3 coding DNA: TGTGCCATCAGTGAGCCCTCTCCGGACAGAGCCGGTGGCTTAAGCACTGAAGCTTTCTTT. The chain couples TRBV10-3 to TRBJ1-1, with D perhaps TRBD1 (6 bases). This CDR3 has 20 residues. Germline-derived CDR1 and CDR2 are ENHRY and SYGVKD. V dropped 2 bases and J dropped 4 bases, with 29 bases sitting between them.

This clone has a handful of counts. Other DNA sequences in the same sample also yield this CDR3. The CDR3 sequence is CASSFRGTNEKLFF. CDR3 sequence (DNA): TGTGCCAGCAGTTTCAGGGGGACTAATGAAAAACTGTTTTTT. The chain combines TRBV28 with TRBJ1-4; 7 positions match TRBD1. The germline V gene encodes CDR1 MDHEN and CDR2 SYDVKM. The CDR3 extends over 14 amino acids. J lost 2 bases, V lost 3 bases, and 0 bases had no gene match.

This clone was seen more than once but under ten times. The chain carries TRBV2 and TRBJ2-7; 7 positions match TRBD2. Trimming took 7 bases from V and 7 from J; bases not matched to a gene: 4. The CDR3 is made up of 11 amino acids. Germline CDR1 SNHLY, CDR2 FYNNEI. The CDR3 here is CASMGGREQYF. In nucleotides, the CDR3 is TGTGCCAGCATGGGGGGGAGGGAGCAGTACTTC.

This CDR3 is CAINSPGTAGGTQYF. As DNA, the CDR3 is TGTGCCATCAATTCCCCCGGGACGGCGGGGGGGACCCAGTACTTC. This rearrangement joins TRBV10-3 to TRBJ2-5, with 8 bases that match TRBD2. The CDR3 runs to 15 residues. From germline, CDR1 is ENHRY and CDR2 SYGVKD. V lost 7 bases to trimming and J lost 7 bases; unmatched junction nucleotides: 14.

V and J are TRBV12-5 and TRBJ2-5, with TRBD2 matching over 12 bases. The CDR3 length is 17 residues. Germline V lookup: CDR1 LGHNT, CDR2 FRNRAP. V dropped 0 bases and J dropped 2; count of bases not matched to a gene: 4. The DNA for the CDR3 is TGTGCTAGTGGTTTGGTGACTAGCGGGGGAATTCAAGAGACCCAGTACTTC. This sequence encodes CASGLVTSGGIQETQYF.

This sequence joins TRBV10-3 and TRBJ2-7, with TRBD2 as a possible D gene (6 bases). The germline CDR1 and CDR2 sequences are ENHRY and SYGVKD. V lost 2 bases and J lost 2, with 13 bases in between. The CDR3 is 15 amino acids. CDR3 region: CAISETGRATYEQYF. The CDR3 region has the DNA TGTGCCATCAGTGAGACCGGGAGAGCTACCTACGAGCAGTACTTC.

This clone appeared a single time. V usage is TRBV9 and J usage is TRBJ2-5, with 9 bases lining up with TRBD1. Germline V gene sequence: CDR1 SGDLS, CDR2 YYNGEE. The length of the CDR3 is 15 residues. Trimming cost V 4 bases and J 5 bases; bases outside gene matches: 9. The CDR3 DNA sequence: TGTGCCAGCAGCATTTCACAGGGGGCGGGTGAGACCCAGTACTTC. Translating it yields CASSISQGAGETQYF. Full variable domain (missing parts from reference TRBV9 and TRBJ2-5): DSGVTQTPKHLITATGQRVTLRCSPRSGDLSVYWYQQSLDQGLQFLIQYYNGEERAKGNILERFSAQQFPDLHSELNLSSLELGDSALYFCASSISQGAGETQYFGPGTRLLVL.

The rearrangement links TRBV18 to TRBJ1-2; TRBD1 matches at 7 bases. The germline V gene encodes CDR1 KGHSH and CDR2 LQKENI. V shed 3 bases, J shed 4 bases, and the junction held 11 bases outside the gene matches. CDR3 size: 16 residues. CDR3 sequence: CASSPPTGDGVYGYTF. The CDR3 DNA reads TGTGCCAGCTCACCGCCAACAGGGGATGGGGTCTATGGCTACACCTTC.

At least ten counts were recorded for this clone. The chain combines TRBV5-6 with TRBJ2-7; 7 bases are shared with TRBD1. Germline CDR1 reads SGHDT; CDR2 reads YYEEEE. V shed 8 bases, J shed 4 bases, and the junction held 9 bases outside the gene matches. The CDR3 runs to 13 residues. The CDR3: CASTDRVTYEQYF. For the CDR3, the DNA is TGTGCCAGTACTGACAGGGTGACTTACGAGCAGTACTTC.

Written as DNA, the CDR3 is TGTGCCAGCAGCGTAGTAAGTGTTGGCACAGATACGCAGTATTTT. Amino acid sequence: CASSVVSVGTDTQYF. The chain joins TRBV9 to TRBJ2-3; the D is unclear. The ends were cut back, 0 bases at V and 1 base at J, with 9 bases in the middle. Germline lookup yields CDR1 SGDLS and CDR2 YYNGEE. This CDR3 is 15 amino acids long. Using reference TRBV9 and TRBJ2-3 for the parts outside the CDR3, the full variable domain is DSGVTQTPKHLITATGQRVTLRCSPRSGDLSVYWYQQSLDQGLQFLIQYYNGEERAKGNILERFSAQQFPDLHSELNLSSLELGDSALYFCASSVVSVGTDTQYFGPGTRLTVL.

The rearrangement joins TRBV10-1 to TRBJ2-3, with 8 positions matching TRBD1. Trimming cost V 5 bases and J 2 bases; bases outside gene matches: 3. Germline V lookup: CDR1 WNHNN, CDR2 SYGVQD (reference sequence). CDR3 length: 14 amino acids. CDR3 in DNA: TGCGCCAGCAGTCGGACAGGGAACACAGATACGCAGTATTTT. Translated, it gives CASSRTGNTDTQYF.

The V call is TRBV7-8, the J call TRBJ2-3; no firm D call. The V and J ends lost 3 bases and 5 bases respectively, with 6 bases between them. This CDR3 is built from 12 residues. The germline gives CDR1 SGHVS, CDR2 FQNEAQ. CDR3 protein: CASSFAGDTQYF. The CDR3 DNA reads TGTGCCAGCAGCTTCGCTGGAGATACGCAGTATTTT.

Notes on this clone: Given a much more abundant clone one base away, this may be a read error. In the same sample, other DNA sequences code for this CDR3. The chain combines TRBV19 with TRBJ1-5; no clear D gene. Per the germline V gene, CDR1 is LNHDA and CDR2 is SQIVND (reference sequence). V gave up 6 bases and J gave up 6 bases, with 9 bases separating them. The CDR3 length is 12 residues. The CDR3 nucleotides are TGTGCCAGTAGCCCAGCCCGTCAGCCCCAGCATTTT. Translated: CASSPARQPQHF.

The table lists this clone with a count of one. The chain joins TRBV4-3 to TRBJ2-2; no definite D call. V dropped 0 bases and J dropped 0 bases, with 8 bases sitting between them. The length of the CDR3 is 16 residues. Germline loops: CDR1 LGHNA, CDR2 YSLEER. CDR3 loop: CASSQDLGANTGELFF. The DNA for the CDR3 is TGCGCCAGCAGCCAAGATTTGGGCGCGAACACCGGGGAGCTGTTTTTT.

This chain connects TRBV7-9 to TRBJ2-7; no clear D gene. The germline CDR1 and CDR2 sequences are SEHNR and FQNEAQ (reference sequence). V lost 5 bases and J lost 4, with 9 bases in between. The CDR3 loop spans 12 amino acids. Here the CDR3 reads CASSQERYEQYF. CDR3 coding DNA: TGTGCCAGCAGCCAGGAAAGGTACGAGCAGTACTTC.

The CDR3 loop reads CASSYPRGGQETQYF. For the CDR3, the DNA is TGTGCCAGCAGTTACCCGAGAGGGGGCCAAGAGACCCAGTACTTC. The chain uses TRBV6-6 and TRBJ2-5; weak D call: TRBD1 (6 bases). In germline, CDR1 is MNHNY, CDR2 SVGAGI (reference sequence). The CDR3 consists of 15 residues. V lost 2 bases, J lost 1 base, and 11 bases lay in between.

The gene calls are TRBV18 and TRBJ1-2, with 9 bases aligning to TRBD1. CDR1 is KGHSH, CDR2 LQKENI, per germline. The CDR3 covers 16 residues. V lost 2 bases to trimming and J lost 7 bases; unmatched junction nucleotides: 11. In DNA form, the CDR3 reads TGTGCCAGCTCACCAACCCGGGACAGGGAAAGACTTGGCTACACCTTC. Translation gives CASSPTRDRERLGYTF.

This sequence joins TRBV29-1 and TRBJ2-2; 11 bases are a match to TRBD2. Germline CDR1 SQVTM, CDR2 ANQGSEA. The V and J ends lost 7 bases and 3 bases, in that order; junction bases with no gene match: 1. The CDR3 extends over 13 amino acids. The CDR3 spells CSASGRYTGELFF. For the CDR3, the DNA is TGCAGCGCTAGCGGGAGGTACACCGGGGAGCTGTTTTTT.

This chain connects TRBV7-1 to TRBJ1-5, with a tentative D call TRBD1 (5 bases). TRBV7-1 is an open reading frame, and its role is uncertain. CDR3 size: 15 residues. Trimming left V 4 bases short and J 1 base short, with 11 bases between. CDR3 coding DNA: TGTGCCAGCAGCTTAGTCTCAGGGAGCAATCAGCCCCAGCATTTT. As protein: CASSLVSGSNQPQHF.

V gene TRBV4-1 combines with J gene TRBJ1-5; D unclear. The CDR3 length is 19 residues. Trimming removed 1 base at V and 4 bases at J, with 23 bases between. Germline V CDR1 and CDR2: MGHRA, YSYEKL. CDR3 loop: CASSQGSVASLGLNQPQHF. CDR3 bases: TGCGCCAGCAGCCAAGGCTCCGTGGCGTCTCTAGGGCTAAATCAGCCCCAGCATTTT.

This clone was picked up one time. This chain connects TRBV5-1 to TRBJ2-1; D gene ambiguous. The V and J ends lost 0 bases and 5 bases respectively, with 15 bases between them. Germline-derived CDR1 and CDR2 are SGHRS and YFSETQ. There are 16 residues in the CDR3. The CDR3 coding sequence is TGCGCCAGCAGCTTGGGGTGGGCACGATTGGACAATGAGCAGTTCTTC. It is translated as CASSLGWARLDNEQFF.

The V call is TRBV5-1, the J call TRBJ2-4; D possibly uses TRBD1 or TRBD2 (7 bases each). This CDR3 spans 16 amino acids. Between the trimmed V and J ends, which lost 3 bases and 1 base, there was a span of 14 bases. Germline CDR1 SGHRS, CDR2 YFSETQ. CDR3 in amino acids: CASSSGGGRAKNIQYF. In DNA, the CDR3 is TGCGCCAGCAGCTCAGGGGGGGGGAGGGCCAAAAACATTCAGTACTTC.

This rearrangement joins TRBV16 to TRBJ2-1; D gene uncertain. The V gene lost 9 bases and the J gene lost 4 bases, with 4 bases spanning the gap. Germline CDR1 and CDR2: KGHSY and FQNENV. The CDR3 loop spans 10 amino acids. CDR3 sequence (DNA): TGTGCCAGTGGTTACAATGAGCAGTTCTTC. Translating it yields CASGYNEQFF.

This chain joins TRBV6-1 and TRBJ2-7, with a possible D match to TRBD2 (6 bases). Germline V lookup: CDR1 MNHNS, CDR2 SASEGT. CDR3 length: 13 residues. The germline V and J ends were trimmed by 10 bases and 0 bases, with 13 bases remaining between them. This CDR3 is CATGDGSSYEQYF. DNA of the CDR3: TGTGCCACAGGAGACGGGAGCTCCTACGAGCAGTACTTC.

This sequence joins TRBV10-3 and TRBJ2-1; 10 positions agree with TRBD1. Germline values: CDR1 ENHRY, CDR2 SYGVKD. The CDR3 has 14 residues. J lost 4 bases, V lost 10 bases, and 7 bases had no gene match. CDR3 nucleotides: TGTGCCACTAAGGACAGGGGGACTTACAATGAGCAGTTCTTC. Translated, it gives CATKDRGTYNEQFF.

The CDR3 region is CAWSVLDRDYQETQYF. The CDR3 coding sequence is TGTGCCTGGAGTGTACTAGACCGGGACTACCAAGAGACCCAGTACTTC. The rearrangement links TRBV30 to TRBJ2-5; tentative D call: TRBD2 (6 bases). Trimming took 0 bases from V and 0 from J, leaving 14 bases between them. CDR1 and CDR2 (germline): GTSNPN, SVGIG (reference sequence). The CDR3 is 16 amino acids.

The CDR3 region is CASSVHGRNEYTDTQYF. The CDR3 bases are TGTGCCAGCAGTGTCCACGGGAGGAACGAGTACACAGATACGCAGTATTTT. The chain combines TRBV6-1 with TRBJ2-3, with 7 bases identical to TRBD2. Germline trimming cut 4 bases from V and 2 bases from J; bases unmatched to any gene: 12. The germline V gene encodes CDR1 MNHNS and CDR2 SASEGT. This CDR3 has 17 residues.

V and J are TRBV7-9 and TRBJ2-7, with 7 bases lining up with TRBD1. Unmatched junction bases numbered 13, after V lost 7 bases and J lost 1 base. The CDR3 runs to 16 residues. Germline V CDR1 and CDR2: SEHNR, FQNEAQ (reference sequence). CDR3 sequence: CASTDRAGGGSYEQYF. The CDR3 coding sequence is TGTGCCAGCACCGACAGGGCCGGTGGGGGTTCCTACGAGCAGTACTTC.

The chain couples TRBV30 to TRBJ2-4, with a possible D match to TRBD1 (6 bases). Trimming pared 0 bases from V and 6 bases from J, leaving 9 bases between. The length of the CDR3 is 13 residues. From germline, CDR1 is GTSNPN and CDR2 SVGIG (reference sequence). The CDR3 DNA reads TGTGCCTGGAGTGTACAGGGTGGAAACATTCAGTACTTC. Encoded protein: CAWSVQGGNIQYF. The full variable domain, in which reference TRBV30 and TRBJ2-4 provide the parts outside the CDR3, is SQTIHQWPATLVQPVGSPLSLECTVEGTSNPNLYWYRQAAGRGLQLLFYSVGIGQISSEVPQNLSASRPQDRQFILSSKKLLLSDSGFYLCAWSVQGGNIQYFGAGTRLSVL.

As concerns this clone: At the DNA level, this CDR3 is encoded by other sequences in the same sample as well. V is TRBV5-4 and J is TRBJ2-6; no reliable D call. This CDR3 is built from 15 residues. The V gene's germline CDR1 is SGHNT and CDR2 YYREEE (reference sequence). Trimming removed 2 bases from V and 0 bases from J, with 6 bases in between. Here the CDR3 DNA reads TGTGCCAGCAGCTTACGGAGCTCTGGGGCCAACGTCCTGACTTTC. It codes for CASSLRSSGANVLTF.